Described below is a single T cell receptor beta chain sequence and its context. Its antigen is unidentified. The CDR3 loop spans 16 amino acids. CDR1 is SGDLS and CDR2 is YYNGEE in the germline V gene. V lost 5 bases to trimming and J lost 2 bases; unmatched junction nucleotides: 11. Use of 60 Vbeta and 13 Jbeta primers characterized the PCR. The table came from immunoSEQ multiplex PCR; TCRdb's copy has only in-frame clones and leaves some out. Of about 110,000 clones listed, more than 60% are singletons. These data are taken from a study of cytomegalovirus exposure and HLA in healthy donors. Overall study results and limits: V- and J-gene trimming of TCR beta was linked (in a later analysis) to a missense DCLRE1C variant.

The source of this sequence is a female donor in good health and CMV-seropositive. This chain connects TRBV9 to TRBJ2-7; 9 bases are a match to TRBD2. The sequenced sample consisted of PBMCs. In nucleotides, the CDR3 is TGTGCCAGCAGAGCTAGCGGGACACACAACACCTACGAGCAGTACTTC. As protein: CASRASGTHNTYEQYF.